This T cell receptor beta chain is from a study of blood T cell repertoires in COVID-19. Overall study context: Italy, Spain and the United States were the sources of the convalescent and acute COVID-19 samples. PBMCs, B-cell-depleted T cells, or T cells provided the cDNA or gDNA that made up the material.

With 4 bases removed from V and 2 bases from J, the gap between germline ends came to 14 bases. This CDR3 has 14 residues. Looked up from germline, CDR1 is GTSNPN and CDR2 is SVGIG (reference sequence). The authors' processing: How many nucleated cells were present was estimated from reference gene primer amplification. Here immunoSEQ multiplex PCR was the method, and the copy in TCRdb shows in-frame clones only, minus some. The V and J calls and clone size were taken over from that table, and D and trimming were inferred from the DNA. The repertoire consists of under 250,000 clones, with roughly four fifths occurring once and the leading ten covering roughly 5.1%.

This chain links TRBV30 with TRBJ1-1; D may be TRBD1 (6 bases). This TCR derives from a woman aged 65 to 85 with COVID-19, enrolled during active disease. The sequenced sample consisted of peripheral blood. The CDR3 protein is CAWIQDRTNTEAFF. The CDR3 DNA is TGTGCCTGGATTCAGGACAGAACTAACACTGAAGCTTTCTTT.